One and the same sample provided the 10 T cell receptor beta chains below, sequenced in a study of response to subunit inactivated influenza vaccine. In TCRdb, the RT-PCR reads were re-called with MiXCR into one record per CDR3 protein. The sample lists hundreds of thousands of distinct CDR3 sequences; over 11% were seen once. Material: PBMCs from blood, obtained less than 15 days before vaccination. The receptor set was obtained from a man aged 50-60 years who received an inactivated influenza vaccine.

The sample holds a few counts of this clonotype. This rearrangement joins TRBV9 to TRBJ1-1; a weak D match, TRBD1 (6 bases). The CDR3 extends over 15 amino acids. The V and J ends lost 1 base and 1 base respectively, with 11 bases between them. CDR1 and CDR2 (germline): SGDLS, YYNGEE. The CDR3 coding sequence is TGTGCCAGCAGCGTATACAGGGTGACGAACACTGAAGCTTTCTTT. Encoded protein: CASSVYRVTNTEAFF.

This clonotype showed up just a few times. As DNA, the CDR3 is TGTGCCAGCAGCCCAAGGAGACAGGGGAGTGAAAAACTGTTTTTT. Its translation: CASSPRRQGSEKLFF. The chain uses TRBV7-8 and TRBJ1-4; 8 nucleotides align to TRBD1. Germline lookup yields CDR1 SGHVS and CDR2 FQNEAQ. CDR3 length: 15 amino acids. V lost 5 bases and J lost 7; bases outside the gene matches: 9.

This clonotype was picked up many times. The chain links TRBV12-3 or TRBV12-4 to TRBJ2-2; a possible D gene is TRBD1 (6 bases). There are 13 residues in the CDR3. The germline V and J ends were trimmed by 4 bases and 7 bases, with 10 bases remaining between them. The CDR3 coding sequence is TGTGCCAGCAGTTCAGGGGATTACGGGGAGCTGTTTTTT. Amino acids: CASSSGDYGELFF.

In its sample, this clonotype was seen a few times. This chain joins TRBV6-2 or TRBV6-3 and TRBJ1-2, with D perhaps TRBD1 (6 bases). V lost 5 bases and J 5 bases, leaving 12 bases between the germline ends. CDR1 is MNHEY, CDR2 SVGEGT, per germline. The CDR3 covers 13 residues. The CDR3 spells CASSPGTIYGYTF. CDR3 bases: TGTGCCAGCAGTCCCGGGACAATTTATGGCTACACCTTC.

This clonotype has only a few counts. The CDR3 DNA reads as TGCGCCAGCAGCTTAACTCGCGAACTGGATACGCAGTATTTT. Translated: CASSLTRELDTQYF. The chain couples TRBV5-1 to TRBJ2-3; unclear D gene. Trimming pared 2 bases from V and 6 bases from J, leaving 13 bases between. Germline lookup yields CDR1 SGHRS and CDR2 YFSETQ. The CDR3 is made up of 14 amino acids.

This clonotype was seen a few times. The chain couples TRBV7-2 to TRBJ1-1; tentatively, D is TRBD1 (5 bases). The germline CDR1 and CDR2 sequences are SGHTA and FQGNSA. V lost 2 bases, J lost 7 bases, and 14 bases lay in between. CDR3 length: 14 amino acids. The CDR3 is CASSLLRDGGEAFF. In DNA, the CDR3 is TGTGCCAGCAGCTTACTACGGGACGGAGGTGAAGCTTTCTTT.

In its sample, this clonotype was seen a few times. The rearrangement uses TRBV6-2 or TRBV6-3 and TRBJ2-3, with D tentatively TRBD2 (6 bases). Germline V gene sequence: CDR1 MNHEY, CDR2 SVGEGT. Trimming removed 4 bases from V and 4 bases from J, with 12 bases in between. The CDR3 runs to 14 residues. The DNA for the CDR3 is TGTGCCAGCAGTTCGGGAGCACTCCCAGATACGCAGTATTTT. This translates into CASSSGALPDTQYF.

CDR3 in DNA: TGCGCCAGCAGCCAAGAAAGCCCAGGGGGAAACACCGGGGAGCTGTTTTTT. Its protein is CASSQESPGGNTGELFF. The rearrangement uses TRBV4-3 and TRBJ2-2, with TRBD1 identical over 7 bases. From germline, CDR1 is LGHNA and CDR2 YSLEER. The V segment lost 0 bases and the J segment 2 bases; nucleotides outside the gene matches: 6. CDR3 length: 17 residues.

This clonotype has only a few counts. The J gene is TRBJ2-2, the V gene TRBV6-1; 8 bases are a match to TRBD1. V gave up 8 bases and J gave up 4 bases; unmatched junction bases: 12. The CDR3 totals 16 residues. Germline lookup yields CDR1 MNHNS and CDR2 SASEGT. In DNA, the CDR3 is TGTGCCAGCGCCCTCCTTTGGGACAGGCGCACCGGGGAGCTGTTTTTT. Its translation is CASALLWDRRTGELFF.

This CDR3 reads CASITRGRGETQYF. CDR3 nucleotide sequence: TGTGCCAGCATCACGCGGGGAAGGGGAGAGACCCAGTACTTC. The chain employs TRBV6-1 and TRBJ2-5, with D maybe TRBD2 (6 bases). The CDR3 totals 14 residues. The germline gives CDR1 MNHNS, CDR2 SASEGT. V gave up 7 bases and J gave up 4 bases, with 16 bases separating them.